This paragraph covers one T cell receptor (beta chain) sequence. Its antigen is not identified. The sample originates from a study of vaccination effects on CD4 cells after COVID-19. On the study more broadly: It was two doses of either the BNT162b2 or mRNA-1273 vaccine that participants received. Samples came from two convalescent patients 16 days and one week before vaccination.

Study conclusions and caveats: Convalescent patients' post-vaccine spike repertoire was mostly distinct vaccine-induced clones.

Repertoires were generated with immunoSEQ multiplex PCR, while TCRdb's copy carries only in-frame clones and drops some. The sample has 35,000 to 55,000 clones; roughly 70% are singletons. ViraFEST assay sequencing came after antigen-specific CD4+ T cells were expanded with viral peptide pools. When nine to ten days of culture had elapsed, CD4+ T cells were isolated. The person had a PCR-confirmed SARS-CoV-2 infection during March to December 2020. Researchers swapped half the medium for IL-2 medium on both days 3 and 7. Germline CDR1 is SGHVS and CDR2 is FQNEAQ. The CDR3 covers 13 residues. The V end lost 5 bases, the J end lost 7 bases, and 11 bases lay between the germline ends.

The V and J genes are TRBV7-8 and TRBJ1-4; D gene uncertain. The sample consisted of CD4+ T cells from PBMCs cultured with a peptide pool, taken before COVID-19 vaccination. This TCR came from a human donor who had a prior SARS-CoV-2 infection. The CDR3 DNA is TGTGCCAGCAGCCCGCGGGAATTTGAAAAACTGTTTTTT. Its protein is CASSPREFEKLFF.